This T cell receptor beta chain came from a study of T cell changes during pregnancy in multiple sclerosis. Germline V gene sequence: CDR1 LGHNA, CDR2 YNFKEQ. CDR3 length: 15 residues. J gave up 8 bases and V 1 base, and 10 bases lay outside the gene matches. Clones were read by immunoSEQ multiplex PCR, and TCRdb kept only the in-frame ones, dropping some. The sample lists about 40,000 clones, roughly 93% occurring once. The starting material was CD4+ T cells from peripheral blood mononuclear cells, obtained in the first trimester of pregnancy. The receptor was isolated from a female donor with multiple sclerosis, enrolled in a pregnancy study. J is TRBJ1-2 and V is TRBV4-2; 7 bases map to TRBD1. CDR3 sequence (DNA): TGTGCCAGCAGCCAAGTCGCGACAGGGCTGTCGGGCTACACCTTC. Its protein product is CASSQVATGLSGYTF.